The rows below give T cell receptor beta chains drawn from one sample of a study of vaccination effects on CD4 cells after COVID-19. Their specific antigens are unknown. Assay: immunoSEQ multiplex PCR; the TCRdb copy retains only in-frame clones and omits some. The table has under 55,000 clones, around 74% seen once. Sequences were derived from CD4+ T cells from PBMCs cultured with a peptide pool, sampled before COVID-19 vaccination. These receptors were collected from a human donor who had a prior SARS-CoV-2 infection. Both conserved end residues are part of each CDR3. The D gene is left open where the match is weak. Rows give clone size only sometimes, using once, few, many, or a class for an expanded clone.

TRBV3-1/TRBV3-2	.	TRBJ2-5	.	TGTGCCAGCAGCCAAGATAGGAAGGGGGGCTCAGAGACCCAGTACTTC	CASSQDRKGGSETQYF
TRBV11-3	.	TRBJ2-1	.	TGTGCCAGCAGCTTAGATGGCCCCAGTCCCGAGCAGTTCTTC	CASSLDGPSPEQFF
TRBV15	.	TRBJ1-2	.	TGTGCCACCAGCAGGCCCGGACAGAACTATGGCTACACCTTC	CATSRPGQNYGYTF
TRBV24-1	.	TRBJ2-1	TRBD2	TGTGCCACCAGTGATTTGGGACTAGCGGGAGTGGGACGGCAGTTCTTC	CATSDLGLAGVGRQFF
TRBV5-4	.	TRBJ1-1	.	TGTGCCAGCAGCTTAATGGGCAGGGCGGGGCGCACTGAAGCTTTCTTT	CASSLMGRAGRTEAFF
TRBV24-1	.	TRBJ2-7	.	TGTGCCACCAGTGATTTGCAGGGTTACGAGCAGTACTTC	CATSDLQGYEQYF
TRBV10-3	once	TRBJ1-1	.	TGTGCCATCAGTGTGCAGGGAAACACTGAAGCTTTCTTT	CAISVQGNTEAFF
TRBV18	.	TRBJ1-1	TRBD1	TGTGCCAGCTCACCAACCCAGGGGGATCTAGAAGCTTTCTTT	CASSPTQGDLEAFF
TRBV7-3	.	TRBJ2-3	.	TGTGCCAGCAGCTTATCTGTCGGAGACACAGATACGCAGTATTTT	CASSLSVGDTDTQYF
TRBV13	.	TRBJ1-2	TRBD1	TGTGCCAGCAGTACCCGGGGGACAGGGGGCGCGATCTATGGCTACACCTTC	CASSTRGTGGAIYGYTF
TRBV11-2	.	TRBJ1-2	.	TGTGCCAGCAGCTTGCCTATTTTTAAAGGGGCGCGGGACTATGGCTACACCTTC	CASSLPIFKGARDYGYTF
TRBV28	.	TRBJ1-2	TRBD1	TGTGCCAGCAGTTTGAGACAGGGGGCGATTGGCTACACCTTC	CASSLRQGAIGYTF
TRBV6-2/TRBV6-3	.	TRBJ2-3	.	TGTGCCAGCAGTTACTCCCTGGAAGACACAGATACGCAGTATTTT	CASSYSLEDTDTQYF
TRBV10-3	.	TRBJ2-1	.	TGTGCCATCAGTGGGCGGGGGCTAGCGGATCACAATGAGCAGTTCTTC	CAISGRGLADHNEQFF
TRBV25-1	.	TRBJ2-6	.	TGTGCCAGCCTTCCTTCCATATCTGGGGCCAACGTCCTGACTTTC	CASLPSISGANVLTF
TRBV3-1/TRBV3-2	.	TRBJ2-7	.	TGTGCCAGCAGCCAAGTTTTCGCAGGGCCCAGCGAGCAGTACTTC	CASSQVFAGPSEQYF
TRBV19	.	TRBJ2-3	TRBD2	TGTGCCAGTAGATTAGCGGGGGGACCTTCGACAGATACGCAGTATTTT	CASRLAGGPSTDTQYF
TRBV5-1	.	TRBJ2-7	.	TGCGCCAGCAGCCGAGGGGGTTTTCCCCACGAGCAGTACTTC	CASSRGGFPHEQYF
TRBV18	.	TRBJ2-1	.	TGTGCCAGCTCAAACGATCTAGACAATGAGCAGTTCTTC	CASSNDLDNEQFF
TRBV24-1	few	TRBJ1-1	.	TGTGCCACCAGTGATTTTGGCAGATCGGGAGCTTTCTTT	CATSDFGRSGAFF
TRBV6-5	.	TRBJ2-7	.	TGTGCCAGCAGTTACGACGGATCCTACGAGCAGTACTTC	CASSYDGSYEQYF
TRBV9	.	TRBJ2-3	.	TGTGCCAGCAGCCGACTTCAAGATACGCAGTATTTT	CASSRLQDTQYF
TRBV25-1	.	TRBJ2-5	.	TGTGCCAGCAGTGACGAGGGAGAGACCCAGTACTTC	CASSDEGETQYF
TRBV7-3	.	TRBJ2-5	TRBD1	TGTGCCAGCAGCTTTTCGGGACAGGGTTGGGAGACCCAGTACTTC	CASSFSGQGWETQYF
TRBV10-3	few	TRBJ2-1	TRBD2	TGTGCCATCAGTGATCCCATCGGGACTACCTACAATGAGCAGTTCTTC	CAISDPIGTTYNEQFF
TRBV5-6	.	TRBJ2-3	TRBD2	TGTGCCAGCAGCCCACTAGCGGGGGCCCCTAGGGATACGCAGTATTTT	CASSPLAGAPRDTQYF
TRBV5-1	few	TRBJ2-1	.	TGCGCCAGCAGCTTGGTCCCCGCCTACAATGAGCAGTTCTTC	CASSLVPAYNEQFF
TRBV30	.	TRBJ1-2	TRBD1	TGTGCCTGGAGTCCGGGACAGGGGGACTATGGCTACACCTTC	CAWSPGQGDYGYTF
TRBV5-1	.	TRBJ2-7	TRBD2	TGCGCCAGCAGCTTGGCATTGGGACTAGACCCCTTCAGCTCCTACGAGCAGTACTTC	CASSLALGLDPFSSYEQYF
TRBV4-1	few	TRBJ2-7	.	TGCGCCAGCAGCCAAGATACATACGAGCAGTACTTC	CASSQDTYEQYF
TRBV24-1	.	TRBJ2-2	.	TGTGCCACCAGTGATCCACAGGGCGGGAGCACCGGGGAGCTGTTTTTT	CATSDPQGGSTGELFF
TRBV7-2	.	TRBJ2-7	.	TGTGCCAGCAGCTTAGGGACTATCGGGCCCTACGAGCAGTACTTC	CASSLGTIGPYEQYF
TRBV7-9	few	TRBJ2-3	TRBD1	TGTGCCAGCAGCTTAGCTCGGGACAGGGGATATACGCAGTATTTT	CASSLARDRGYTQYF
TRBV6-5	.	TRBJ1-2	.	TGTGCCAGCAGTTTCAAGGGTAACGGCTACACCTTC	CASSFKGNGYTF
TRBV7-9	.	TRBJ1-2	TRBD1	TGTGCCAGCAGCCTTGGACAGGGGTTTGGCTACACCTTC	CASSLGQGFGYTF
TRBV7-3	once	TRBJ2-3	TRBD1	TGTGCCAGCAGCCGTGGTACAGGGGGTTCAGATACGCAGTATTTT	CASSRGTGGSDTQYF
TRBV12-5	.	TRBJ2-7	.	TGTGCTAGTGCCGCTCATCCCACAGGGCCGAGCTCCTACGAGCAGTACTTC	CASAAHPTGPSSYEQYF
TRBV5-1	few	TRBJ2-1	.	TGCGCCAGCAGCTTGGACCTAGGTGAGCAGTTCTTC	CASSLDLGEQFF
TRBV6-2/TRBV6-3	.	TRBJ1-2	TRBD1	TGTGCCAGCAGTTACGTACGGACAGGGGGCGGCTATGGCTACACCTTC	CASSYVRTGGGYGYTF
TRBV15	few	TRBJ2-1	.	TGTGCCACCACAAACAGGGTCGACGAGCAGTTCTTC	CATTNRVDEQFF
TRBV6-5	.	TRBJ1-2	.	TGTGCCAGCAGTTACCTGGGTGGCTACACCTTC	CASSYLGGYTF
TRBV4-1	.	TRBJ1-2	TRBD1	TGCGCCAGCAGCCCCCGGGACAGGGGTCGTGGCTACACCTTC	CASSPRDRGRGYTF
TRBV28	.	TRBJ2-5	.	TGTGCCAGCAGCCTGAATTGGGGAGGTACGGAGACCCAGTACTTC	CASSLNWGGTETQYF
TRBV4-1	.	TRBJ2-4	.	TGCGCCAGCAGCCCTGGACAGAGTCTAGCCAAAAACATTCAGTACTTC	CASSPGQSLAKNIQYF
TRBV5-4	.	TRBJ2-5	.	TGTGCCAGCAGCTTGAACGAGGGAACCCAGTACTTC	CASSLNEGTQYF
TRBV11-1	once	TRBJ2-7	.	TGTGCCAGCAGCCCCCGGGACTTAATCTACGAGCAGTACTTC	CASSPRDLIYEQYF
TRBV7-3	few	TRBJ2-1	.	TGTGCCAGCAGCACAAACCGGGACAACCCCCATGAGCAGTTCTTC	CASSTNRDNPHEQFF
TRBV7-9	once	TRBJ2-3	.	TGTGCCAGCAGCTCAGTTGCTGGTTTAGATACGCAGTATTTT	CASSSVAGLDTQYF
TRBV18	.	TRBJ1-1	.	TGTGCCAGCTCACCACTTTTCGAGGGAGTCACTGAAGCTTTCTTT	CASSPLFEGVTEAFF
TRBV11-3	.	TRBJ2-3	.	TGTGCCAGCAGCCTGGGAAGCACAGATACGCAGTATTTT	CASSLGSTDTQYF
TRBV11-2	.	TRBJ2-3	TRBD2	TGTGCCAGCAGCTTATTGGGACTAGCGGCTACGCAGTATTTT	CASSLLGLAATQYF
TRBV6-5	few	TRBJ1-1	.	TGTGCCAGCAATCAAAGGGGGGGATACACTGAAGCTTTCTTT	CASNQRGGYTEAFF
TRBV18	.	TRBJ2-3	.	TGTGCCAGCTCACTCGAGACAGATACGCAGTATTTT	CASSLETDTQYF
TRBV11-2	.	TRBJ1-3	.	TGTGCCAGCAGCACCGGAGGGCAGGGGTCTGGAAACACCATATATTTT	CASSTGGQGSGNTIYF
TRBV11-3	.	TRBJ1-2	.	TGTGCCAGCAGCTTAGGCTCGGGGAGCCGGGGGTGCACCTTC	CASSLGSGSRGCTF